This T cell receptor beta chain was captured by sequencing in a study of regulatory T cells in long-lasting Graves disease. Described time point: newly diagnosed GD, antithyroid drugs for less than 3 months. The authors made the TCR library using RNA they extracted from PBMCs. By American Thyroid Association guidelines, Graves' disease was diagnosed in the cohort. Into tubes containing EDTA, about 9 milliliters of peripheral blood were drawn. In its sample, this clonotype was seen many times. Trimming left V 6 bases short and J 4 bases short, with 15 bases between. Germline assignment: CDR1 DFQATT and CDR2 SNEGSKA (reference sequence). The CDR3 sequence is 14 residues long. Libraries of TCR beta came from iRepertoire HTBI primers plus Arm-PCR of CDR3 regions. Via MiXCR, TCRdb re-called the multiplex PCR reads, giving one row per CDR3 protein. The sample shows about 380,000 distinct CDR3 sequences, roughly 15% of them seen only once.

This sequence was found in a female donor with Graves disease. This sample comprised peripheral blood mononuclear cells (PBMCs), obtained at new diagnosis, from a patient treated with antithyroid drugs. V and J are TRBV20-1 and TRBJ1-4; possible D gene TRBD1, 6 bases. CDR3 in DNA: TGCAGTGCCCAATACGGGACAAATAATGAAAAACTGTTTTTT. Its translation is CSAQYGTNNEKLFF.